This entry lists 17 T cell receptor beta chains sequenced from one sample in a study of cytomegalovirus exposure and HLA in healthy donors. PCR involved 60 Vbeta and 13 Jbeta primers. Only in-frame clones appear in the TCRdb table, and some are missing; sequencing was by immunoSEQ multiplex PCR. In the table there are around 150,000 clones, 60% to 80% of which are singletons. Sequencing was carried out using PBMCs. These receptors were collected from a woman between 45 and 60 years old in good health and CMV-seronegative.

The CDR3 spells CASSPGTSGTDTQYF. In DNA form, the CDR3 reads TGTGCCAGCAGCCCCGGGACTAGCGGCACAGATACGCAGTATTTT. The V and J genes are TRBV5-4 and TRBJ2-3, with TRBD2 matching over 10 bases. The CDR3 has 15 amino acids. Germline-derived CDR1 and CDR2 are SGHNT and YYREEE (reference sequence). V lost 4 bases and J lost 1; bases outside the gene matches: 3.

The chain carries TRBV30 and TRBJ2-6; D call uncertain. V dropped 0 bases and J dropped 0 bases, with 9 bases sitting between them. The CDR3 is 16 amino acids. Germline V gene data show CDR1 as GTSNPN and CDR2 as SVGIG (reference sequence). The CDR3 sequence is CAWSVLPFSGANVLTF. The CDR3 nucleotides read TGTGCCTGGAGTGTACTTCCGTTCTCTGGGGCCAACGTCCTGACTTTC. Complete variable domain (other parts from reference TRBV30 and TRBJ2-6): SQTIHQWPATLVQPVGSPLSLECTVEGTSNPNLYWYRQAAGRGLQLLFYSVGIGQISSEVPQNLSASRPQDRQFILSSKKLLLSDSGFYLCAWSVLPFSGANVLTFGAGSRLTVL.

This rearrangement joins TRBV5-1 to TRBJ1-1; D not resolved. Germline V gene lookup returns CDR1 SGHRS and CDR2 YFSETQ. V lost 2 bases, J lost 1 base, and 9 bases lay in between. The CDR3 covers 14 residues. The CDR3 region has the DNA TGCGCCAGCAGCTTACAGAGTACGAACACTGAAGCTTTCTTT. Its protein is CASSLQSTNTEAFF. Full variable domain (remainder filled in from reference TRBV5-1 and TRBJ1-1): KAGVTQTPRYLIKTRGQQVTLSCSPISGHRSVSWYQQTPGQGLQFLFEYFSETQRNKGNFPGRFSGRQFSNSRSEMNVSTLELGDSALYLCASSLQSTNTEAFFGQGTRLTVV.

The CDR3 sequence is CASSQRRGQVMSTNEKLFF. Written as DNA, the CDR3 is TGCGCCAGCAGCCAACGGAGGGGGCAGGTGATGTCAACTAATGAAAAACTGTTTTTT. The rearrangement uses TRBV4-3 and TRBJ1-4; the match to TRBD1 covers 7 bases. V trimming: 2 bases; J trimming: 0 bases; junction bases outside the gene matches: 12. Germline V gene sequence: CDR1 LGHNA, CDR2 YSLEER. This CDR3 has 19 residues.

The chain employs TRBV2 and TRBJ2-1; 10 bases are shared with TRBD2. The germline CDR1 and CDR2 sequences are SNHLY and FYNNEI. The CDR3 has 15 residues. V trimming: 6 bases; J trimming: 3 bases; junction bases outside the gene matches: 5. As DNA, the CDR3 is TGTGCCAGCAGGGAGATAGCGGGGGGCTACAATGAGCAGTTCTTC. Encoded protein: CASREIAGGYNEQFF.

The chain carries TRBV4-1 and TRBJ2-4; 10 bases agree with TRBD2. Germline CDR1 MGHRA, CDR2 YSYEKL. Trimming removed 1 base from V and 0 bases from J; junction bases left unmatched: 12. This CDR3 is built from 20 residues. The CDR3 here is CASSQVTGNLAGVAKNIQYF. The CDR3, as DNA: TGCGCCAGCAGCCAAGTTACTGGCAATCTAGCGGGGGTAGCCAAAAACATTCAGTACTTC.

The chain joins TRBV15 to TRBJ2-1; the match to TRBD2 covers 12 bases. The V and J ends lost 0 bases and 9 bases, in that order; junction bases with no gene match: 6. Germline-derived CDR1 and CDR2 are LNHNV and YYDKDF (reference sequence). The CDR3 totals 16 residues. Here the CDR3 reads CATSRELAGGDSEQFF. CDR3 in DNA: TGTGCCACCAGCAGAGAACTAGCGGGGGGAGATAGTGAGCAGTTCTTC. The full variable domain, its missing parts supplied by reference TRBV15 and TRBJ2-1, is DAMVIQNPRYQVTQFGKPVTLSCSQTLNHNVMYWYQQKSSQAPKLLFHYYDKDFNNEADTPDNFQSRRPNTSFCFLDIRSPGLGDTAMYLCATSRELAGGDSEQFFGPGTRLTVL.

This clone occurred a few times. CDR3 sequence reads: CASSWSRDTQYF. The CDR3 DNA reads as TGCGCCAGCAGCTGGAGCCGGGATACGCAGTATTTT. V and J are TRBV5-1 and TRBJ2-3, with D hard to call. V was trimmed by 3 bases and J by 6 bases, leaving 8 bases between them. Germline lookup yields CDR1 SGHRS and CDR2 YFSETQ. CDR3 length: 12 amino acids.

V is TRBV2 and J is TRBJ2-5; 10 nucleotides match TRBD1. This CDR3 spans 14 amino acids. Losses at the gene ends were 5 bases for V and 5 bases for J; bases not matched to a gene: 5. CDR1 is SNHLY, CDR2 FYNNEI, per germline. CDR3 in DNA: TGTGCCAGCAGTCAGACAGGGGGCGCCGAGACCCAGTACTTC. This translates into CASSQTGGAETQYF. The whole variable domain, remainder taken from reference TRBV2 and TRBJ2-5, is EPEVTQTPSHQVTQMGQEVILRCVPISNHLYFYWYRQILGQKVEFLVSFYNNEISEKSEIFDDQFSVERPDGSNFTLKIRSTKLEDSAMYFCASSQTGGAETQYFGPGTRLLVL.

This sequence joins TRBV7-8 and TRBJ2-3, with 8 bases that match TRBD1. Per the germline V gene, CDR1 is SGHVS and CDR2 is FQNEAQ. The CDR3 is made up of 16 amino acids. The V gene end was trimmed by 5 bases and the J gene end by 8 bases; junction bases not matched to a gene: 15. DNA for the CDR3: TGTGCCAGCAGCCCTCGGACAGGGCCCTCGGAGGTTACGCAGTATTTT. Protein sequence: CASSPRTGPSEVTQYF.

Details on this clone: Other DNA sequences in the same sample also yield this CDR3. The chain joins TRBV5-5 to TRBJ2-7; 7 bases match TRBD1. The V segment lost 0 bases and the J segment 3 bases; nucleotides outside the gene matches: 3. The CDR3 runs 14 residues. Germline V gives CDR1 SGHKS, CDR2 YYEKEE (reference sequence). The CDR3 region is CASSLVGTDYEQYF. DNA of the CDR3: TGTGCCAGCAGCTTGGTTGGGACAGACTACGAGCAGTACTTC. The variable domain in full, with the rest retrieved from reference TRBV5-5 and TRBJ2-7, is DAGVTQSPTHLIKTRGQQVTLRCSPISGHKSVSWYQQVLGQGPQFIFQYYEKEERGRGNFPDRFSARQFPNYSSELNVNALLLGDSALYLCASSLVGTDYEQYFGPGTRLTVT.

This clone was picked up a small number of times. The chain has TRBV2 and TRBJ2-2, with TRBD2 identical over 7 bases. CDR1 is SNHLY, CDR2 FYNNEI, per germline. This CDR3 comprises 14 residues. After removal of 6 bases from V and 0 bases from J, the junction contained 1 base not matched to a gene. The CDR3 protein is CASRGGANTGELFF. In DNA form, the CDR3 reads TGTGCCAGCAGGGGAGGGGCGAACACCGGGGAGCTGTTTTTT. Looking up the rest from reference TRBV2 and TRBJ2-2 gives the full variable domain: EPEVTQTPSHQVTQMGQEVILRCVPISNHLYFYWYRQILGQKVEFLVSFYNNEISEKSEIFDDQFSVERPDGSNFTLKIRSTKLEDSAMYFCASRGGANTGELFFGEGSRLTVL.

This chain connects TRBV6-6 to TRBJ1-5, with D hard to call. The CDR3 sequence is 12 residues long. Germline lookup yields CDR1 MNHNY and CDR2 SVGAGI (reference sequence). The V end was cut by 0 bases, the J end by 6 bases, with 3 bases between. CDR3 amino acids: CASSYSSQPQHF. The CDR3 region has the DNA TGTGCCAGCAGTTACTCTAGTCAGCCCCAGCATTTT.

This chain uses TRBV7-2 with TRBJ2-2; 11 bases fit TRBD1. Trimming removed 0 bases from V and 8 bases from J; junction bases left unmatched: 11. Germline CDR1 is SGHTA and CDR2 is FQGNSA. The CDR3 totals 18 residues. CDR3 in amino acids: CASSLATVGQGGLGELFF. For the CDR3, the DNA is TGTGCCAGCAGCTTAGCAACGGTGGGACAGGGGGGTCTTGGGGAGCTGTTTTTT.

J is TRBJ1-6 and V is TRBV27; D gene ambiguous. Germline CDR1 reads MNHEY; CDR2 reads SMNVEV (reference sequence). The CDR3 length is 13 residues. With 7 bases removed from V and 4 bases from J, the gap between germline ends came to 8 bases. The CDR3 bases are TGTGCCAGCACCCAGTGGTATAATTCACCCCTCCACTTT. Translating it yields CASTQWYNSPLHF.

The V gene is TRBV6-5, the J gene TRBJ2-1, with D unresolved. The V gene lost 4 bases and the J gene lost 0 bases, with 10 bases spanning the gap. The germline gives CDR1 MNHEY, CDR2 SVGAGI. This CDR3 spans 15 amino acids. This CDR3 reads CASSFEKSSYNEQFF. The DNA of the CDR3 is TGTGCCAGCAGTTTTGAAAAGAGCTCCTACAATGAGCAGTTCTTC.

The chain recombines TRBV19 with TRBJ1-5; 10 positions agree with TRBD1. The length of the CDR3 is 16 residues. Per germline, CDR1 LNHDA and CDR2 SQIVND (reference sequence). Losses at the gene ends were 4 bases for V and 6 bases for J; bases not matched to a gene: 9. CDR3 sequence reads: CASSNLRQGAGQPQHF. CDR3 DNA: TGTGCCAGTAGTAACCTCCGACAGGGGGCAGGTCAGCCCCAGCATTTT.